The 14 T cell receptor beta chains below all came from one sample that was sequenced in a study of shared clonotypes between healthy human individuals. Libraries were prepared by immunoSEQ multiplex PCR; TCRdb keeps only in-frame clonotypes and omits some of them. The profile shows about 590,000 clones, roughly 95% of them singletons. Naive CD8 cells were CD45RO-negative, positively selected for CCR7, excluding terminally differentiated effector memory CD45RA+ cells. Sequenced material: naive CD8+ T cells sorted from blood. All receptors come from a woman aged 25 to 39 in good health.

This sequence joins TRBV29-1 and TRBJ1-1; D not resolved. V gave up 8 bases and J gave up 0 bases, with 13 bases separating them. The length of the CDR3 is 13 residues. Germline V gene sequence: CDR1 SQVTM, CDR2 ANQGSEA. CDR3 loop: CSFKEPMNTEAFF. CDR3 bases: TGCAGCTTCAAGGAACCTATGAACACTGAAGCTTTCTTT.

The J gene is TRBJ2-7, the V gene TRBV19, with D possibly being TRBD1 or TRBD2 (7 bases each). Germline V gene data show CDR1 as LNHDA and CDR2 as SQIVND (reference sequence). This CDR3 spans 15 amino acids. Trimming took 2 bases from V and 5 from J, leaving 16 bases between them. The CDR3 bases are TGTGCCAGTAGTATAAATAGTGGGAGGGGGCACGAGCAGTACTTC. Protein sequence: CASSINSGRGHEQYF.

The J gene is TRBJ2-5, the V gene TRBV2, with 7 bases lining up with TRBD2. The DNA end is a closer match to TRBJ2-7, so the J assignment may be wrong. Germline V CDR1 and CDR2: SNHLY, FYNNEI. This CDR3 has 13 residues. CDR3: CASSDGGRYEQYF. The CDR3 nucleotides are TGTGCCAGCAGTGACGGCGGGAGATACGAGCAGTACTTC.

This chain uses TRBV5-1 with TRBJ2-1, with unresolved D. The CDR3 is 15 amino acids. With 0 bases removed from V and 7 bases from J, the gap between germline ends came to 14 bases. CDR1 and CDR2 from the germline V gene are SGHRS and YFSETQ. CDR3 residues: CASSLADLLRNEQFF. The CDR3 DNA follows: TGCGCCAGCAGCTTGGCCGACTTGCTTAGGAATGAGCAGTTCTTC.

As DNA, the CDR3 is TGTGCCAGCAGCTTAAGAGGGGCGGATGAAAAACTGTTTTTT. Translating gives CASSLRGADEKLFF. V usage is TRBV7-9 and J usage is TRBJ1-4; TRBD1 might be the D (5 bases). Germline CDR1 SEHNR, CDR2 FQNEAQ (reference sequence). V was pared by 2 bases and J by 6 bases, with 10 bases between. The CDR3 consists of 14 residues.

The J gene is TRBJ1-1, the V gene TRBV27; no clear D. The CDR3 extends over 16 amino acids. Deletions cut 0 bases from V and 1 base from J, with 12 bases between. The germline CDR1 and CDR2 sequences are MNHEY and SMNVEV (reference sequence). The CDR3 spells CASSLSILGSNTEAFF. CDR3 coding DNA: TGTGCCAGCAGTTTATCCATCCTAGGGTCGAACACTGAAGCTTTCTTT.

The gene calls are TRBV28 and TRBJ2-1; weak D call: TRBD2 (6 bases). In germline, CDR1 is MDHEN, CDR2 SYDVKM. V was clipped by 2 bases and J by 5 bases, with 16 bases between them. The CDR3 covers 16 residues. CDR3 protein: CASSLIMAGTDNEQFF. DNA of the CDR3: TGTGCCAGCAGTTTAATTATGGCGGGGACCGACAATGAGCAGTTCTTC.

The CDR3 coding sequence is TGTGCCAGCAGTCCCGGGACCCTACCCACCCTGGAAGAGACCCAGTACTTC. It encodes CASSPGTLPTLEETQYF. The rearrangement links TRBV13 to TRBJ2-5; the D gene could be TRBD1 or TRBD2 (5 bases each). Germline CDR1 and CDR2: PRHDT and FYEKMQ (reference sequence). The CDR3 is 17 residues long. The V end lost 6 bases, the J end lost 3 bases, and 23 bases lay between the germline ends. The full variable domain, in which reference TRBV13 and TRBJ2-5 provide the parts outside the CDR3, is AAGVIQSPRHLIKEKRETATLKCYPIPRHDTVYWYQQGPGQDPQFLISFYEKMQSDKGSIPDRFSAQQFSDYHSELNMSSLELGDSALYFCASSPGTLPTLEETQYFGPGTRLLVL.

This clone has just one count. The chain has TRBV7-8 and TRBJ1-1; no definite D call. The CDR3 loop spans 15 amino acids. Trimming cost V 1 base and J 0 bases, with 9 bases left between them. Per the germline V gene, CDR1 is SGHVS and CDR2 is FQNEAQ. This CDR3 is CASSLVEGMNTEAFF. The CDR3 bases are TGTGCCAGCAGCTTAGTGGAGGGTATGAACACTGAAGCTTTCTTT.

The CDR3 here is CASSVPGQGIQEQFF. The CDR3 DNA is TGTGCCAGCAGCGTTCCGGGACAGGGTATACAGGAGCAGTTCTTC. The chain has TRBV27 and TRBJ2-1; 9 bases agree with TRBD1. J was trimmed by 10 bases and V by 6 bases; bases with no gene match: 13. Per the germline V gene, CDR1 is MNHEY and CDR2 is SMNVEV (reference sequence). The CDR3 contains 15 residues.

The chain is built from TRBV28 and TRBJ2-7, with 7 bases fitting TRBD1. The V gene's germline CDR1 is MDHEN and CDR2 SYDVKM. The CDR3 consists of 15 residues. With 7 bases clipped from V and 0 bases from J, the junction kept 9 bases outside the gene matches. The CDR3 reads CASTLDRDASYEQYF. In DNA, the CDR3 is TGTGCCAGCACCCTTGACAGGGATGCCTCCTACGAGCAGTACTTC.

The CDR3 DNA sequence: TGTGCCAGCAGTTTTCCCCCCTCCGGGGTCAGAAACTATGGCTACACCTTC. Translating gives CASSFPPSGVRNYGYTF. The chain joins TRBV28 to TRBJ1-2; no clear D gene. Germline CDR1 is MDHEN and CDR2 is SYDVKM. There are 17 residues in the CDR3. V lost 3 bases and J lost 2, with 19 bases in between.

J is TRBJ2-7 and V is TRBV7-8; 12 bases line up with TRBD2. This CDR3 has 15 amino acids. The junction had 5 bases not matched to a gene; V was cut back by 5 bases and J by 3 bases. Germline lookup yields CDR1 SGHVS and CDR2 FQNEAQ. This chain's CDR3 is CASSTMGLAGYEQYF. The CDR3, as DNA: TGTGCCAGCAGCACCATGGGACTAGCGGGCTACGAGCAGTACTTC.

This clone occurred once. The chain is built from TRBV9 and TRBJ1-1; TRBD1 aligns across 9 bases. The V and J ends lost 3 bases and 3 bases, in that order; junction bases with no gene match: 15. The CDR3 has 18 residues. Germline V gene lookup returns CDR1 SGDLS and CDR2 YYNGEE. For the CDR3, the DNA is TGTGCCAGCAGCGAATCACCTCACCAGGGGACAGGGTACACTGAAGCTTTCTTT. Encoded protein: CASSESPHQGTGYTEAFF.